This entry features one TCR beta chain sequence. Its recognized antigen is unknown. This record comes from a study of diagnostic markers for celiac disease (dated by TCRdb to 2018 to 2020). Sequencing was carried out with an Illumina MiSeq. TCRdb reanalyzed the reads, keeping one entry per CDR3 protein sequence and omitting DNA. For this sample, the table gives more than 1,100 distinct CDR3 sequences. Jointly, the top ten make up around 13% of the sample. Specimen: either unsorted cells or a sorted T cell fraction (not recorded which). The origin of this receptor is a human donor. This table probably holds off-target reads from a library built for another chain.

The CDR3 protein: CASSLPPLGSYEQYF. The chain is encoded by TRBV7-2 joined to TRBJ2-7; the D call from TCRdb, TRBD1, cannot be confirmed without DNA. CDR1 and CDR2 (SGHTA, FQGNSA) derive from the germline V gene. Including cysteine and phenylalanine, the CDR3 has 15 amino acids. No DNA is given.